The 3 T cell receptor beta chains given below trace back to one sample, sequenced in a study of shared clonotypes between healthy human individuals. The method was immunoSEQ multiplex PCR; TCRdb's version includes in-frame clones alone and lacks a portion of them. This table has about 580,000 clones, roughly 98% appearing once. CD45RO-negative, CCR7-selected cells formed the naive CD8 fraction, which excluded terminally differentiated effector memory CD45RA+ cells. The sample taken for sequencing was naive CD8+ T cells sorted from blood. All receptors come from a man under 40 in good health.

V is TRBV13 and J is TRBJ2-1; no firm D call. In germline, CDR1 is PRHDT, CDR2 FYEKMQ (reference sequence). The germline V and J ends were trimmed by 4 bases and 6 bases, with 10 bases remaining between them. CDR3 size: 13 residues. CDR3 in DNA: TGTGCCAGCAGCTCAACAGCGAGCAATGAGCAGTTCTTC. This gives the protein CASSSTASNEQFF.

V and J are TRBV7-8 and TRBJ2-7; 13 bases fit TRBD2. V shed 5 bases, J shed 2 bases, and the junction held 3 bases outside the gene matches. Germline CDR1 reads SGHVS; CDR2 reads FQNEAQ. The length of the CDR3 is 15 residues. CDR3 in DNA: TGTGCCAGCAGCCCGGGACTAGCGGGACCCTACGAGCAGTACTTC. This encodes CASSPGLAGPYEQYF.

V gene TRBV5-4 combines with J gene TRBJ2-1, with 11 positions matching TRBD2. The CDR3 is 16 residues long. V lost 4 bases and J lost 5; bases outside the gene matches: 8. Germline CDR1 is SGHNT and CDR2 is YYREEE (reference sequence). The CDR3 loop is CASSQGLAEADNEQFF. The CDR3 bases are TGTGCCAGCAGCCAGGGACTAGCGGAAGCCGACAATGAGCAGTTCTTC.